This T cell receptor beta chain was identified during a study of sequential checkpoint blockade in melanoma. Study at large: Arm A got nivolumab then ipilimumab; arm B the reverse, 1:1.

Noted treatment: randomized to nivolumab then ipilimumab (arm A) or the reverse (arm B). No patient had prior DNA-damaging chemotherapy. Live CD3+CD8+ CD19− CD56− cells were sorted from PBMCs. Trimming removed 3 bases from V and 6 bases from J; junction bases left unmatched: 3. Germline CDR1 reads SEHNR; CDR2 reads FQNEAQ (reference sequence). The CDR3 length is 14 residues. Data came from immunoSEQ multiplex PCR; TCRdb stores just in-frame clones and leaves some out. The sample has 30,000 to 40,000 clones, about four fifths seen once; the top ten hold less than 6%. This sequence was found in a human donor with melanoma. The rearrangement links TRBV7-9 to TRBJ2-7; 12 nucleotides agree with TRBD2. This sample comprised CD8+ T cells sorted from blood (inferred from file names), obtained from a patient given nivolumab and ipilimumab in sequence. The CDR3 region has the DNA TGTGCCAGCAGCTTTCCGGGACTAGCGGGCGAGCAGTACTTC. It yields the protein CASSFPGLAGEQYF.